A single sample is the source of the 27 T cell receptor beta chains below, sequenced in a study of T-cell reconstitution after alpha-beta-depleted transplantation in children. Unique molecular identifiers were incorporated during preparation of the TCRbeta library. TCRdb reprocessed the PCR reads with MiXCR, giving one entry per CDR3 protein. The sample includes some 600,000 distinct CDR3 sequences, roughly 13% of them seen just once. Sequencing used PBMCs, mostly from graft donor cells, obtained 360 days after TCRalphabeta/CD19-depleted stem cell transplant. The receptors here all came from a male patient between 10 and 17 years old who had a stem cell transplant for acute myeloid leukemia, so the T cells may come from the graft donor.

The CDR3 sequence: CASSSAVYEQYF. The CDR3 coding sequence is TGTGCCAGCAGCTCCGCCGTCTACGAGCAGTACTTC. The V gene is TRBV7-9, the J gene TRBJ2-7; no reliable D call. From germline, CDR1 is SEHNR and CDR2 FQNEAQ (reference sequence). V was clipped by 4 bases and J by 3 bases, with 7 bases between them. The CDR3 is made up of 12 amino acids.

This sequence joins TRBV9 and TRBJ1-6; D is possibly TRBD1 (5 bases). Trimming removed 4 bases at V and 14 bases at J, with 13 bases between. This CDR3 has 12 residues. Germline V gene lookup returns CDR1 SGDLS and CDR2 YYNGEE. The DNA of the CDR3 is TGTGCCAGCAGCTCACCCCGGGACTCCCTCCACTTT. Amino acid sequence: CASSSPRDSLHF. Supplemented by reference TRBV9 and TRBJ1-6, the full variable domain reads DSGVTQTPKHLITATGQRVTLRCSPRSGDLSVYWYQQSLDQGLQFLIQYYNGEERAKGNILERFSAQQFPDLHSELNLSSLELGDSALYFCASSSPRDSLHFGNGTRLTVT.

The gene calls are TRBV12-3 or TRBV12-4 and TRBJ2-5; TRBD2 matches at 8 bases. V lost 3 bases to trimming and J lost 2 bases; unmatched junction nucleotides: 5. The length of the CDR3 is 15 residues. This chain's CDR3 is CASSLFGTRQETQYF. In DNA form, the CDR3 reads TGTGCCAGCAGTTTGTTCGGGACTAGACAAGAGACCCAGTACTTC.

This clonotype was counted between two and nine times. CDR3 loop: CASSLLRRDNEQYF. Here the CDR3 DNA reads TGTGCCAGCAGCCTACTCCGGAGGGATAACGAGCAGTACTTC. The rearrangement uses TRBV11-1 and TRBJ2-7; perhaps TRBD2 as D (6 bases). Trimming stripped 5 bases from V and 5 bases from J, with 16 bases between. The germline gives CDR1 SGHAT, CDR2 FQDESV (reference sequence). This CDR3 contains 14 residues.

This clonotype was seen repeatedly, ten times or more. V is TRBV11-2 and J is TRBJ2-3; D not resolved. The CDR3 spans 15 residues. Per the germline V gene, CDR1 is SGHAT and CDR2 is FQNNGV. Trimming took off 2 bases at V and 0 bases at J, with 9 bases between the two ends. The CDR3 here is CASSLLASSTDTQYF. CDR3 DNA sequence: TGTGCCAGCAGCTTACTCGCGTCGAGCACAGATACGCAGTATTTT.

The CDR3 DNA sequence: TGTGCCAGCAGCACGAGGCCTAGCGGGAGGGCCTACTACAATGAGCAGTTCTTC. This codes for CASSTRPSGRAYYNEQFF. The V and J genes are TRBV11-1 and TRBJ2-1; 12 bases agree with TRBD2. Germline values: CDR1 SGHAT, CDR2 FQDESV (reference sequence). The CDR3 contains 18 residues. After removal of 5 bases from V and 3 bases from J, the junction contained 11 bases not matched to a gene.

The V gene is TRBV5-1, the J gene TRBJ2-1; TRBD1 agrees at 8 bases. The CDR3 loop spans 15 amino acids. Looked up from germline, CDR1 is SGHRS and CDR2 is YFSETQ. V shed 4 bases, J shed 2 bases, and the junction held 5 bases outside the gene matches. DNA of the CDR3: TGCGCCAGCAGCCCCGAGGACAGGGCCTACAATGAGCAGTTCTTC. Residues: CASSPEDRAYNEQFF.

J is TRBJ2-3 and V is TRBV4-3, with 10 bases matching TRBD1. Germline CDR1 and CDR2: LGHNA and YSLEER. The CDR3 runs to 17 residues. After removal of 4 bases from V and 0 bases from J, the junction contained 7 bases not matched to a gene. The CDR3 region has the DNA TGCGCCAGCAGCCTTACTGGGACAGGGGTTAGCACAGATACGCAGTATTTT. Translation: CASSLTGTGVSTDTQYF.

This clonotype was detected ten times or more. The V gene is TRBV7-2, the J gene TRBJ2-7, with D tentatively TRBD1 (6 bases). There are 14 residues in the CDR3. The V and J ends lost 3 bases and 0 bases respectively, with 9 bases between them. Germline V gene data show CDR1 as SGHTA and CDR2 as FQGNSA. The DNA of the CDR3 is TGTGCCAGCAGCTTTAACAGGGACTCCTACGAGCAGTACTTC. The encoded protein is CASSFNRDSYEQYF. The full variable domain, its missing parts supplied by reference TRBV7-2 and TRBJ2-7, is GAGVSQSPSNKVTEKGKDVELRCDPISGHTALYWYRQSLGQGLEFLIYFQGNSAPDKSGLPSDRFSAERTGGSVSTLTIQRTQQEDSAVYLCASSFNRDSYEQYFGPGTRLTVT.

This clonotype was counted ten times or more. V is TRBV20-1 and J is TRBJ2-1, with D hard to call. V gave up 7 bases and J gave up 14 bases, with 9 bases separating them. Looked up from germline, CDR1 is DFQATT and CDR2 is SNEGSKA (reference sequence). The CDR3 is 8 amino acids. CDR3 loop: CSEAGKFF. DNA of the CDR3: TGCAGTGAAGCAGGAAAGTTCTTC.

This clonotype was observed a few times. The chain is built from TRBV7-2 and TRBJ2-7; the match to TRBD1 covers 8 bases. J lost 4 bases, V lost 5 bases, and 13 bases had no gene match. The CDR3 totals 16 residues. CDR1 SGHTA and CDR2 FQGNSA come from the germline V gene. DNA of the CDR3: TGTGCCAGCAGCGAACTTCCCAGGGGGCGACGATACGAGCAGTACTTC. It is translated as CASSELPRGRRYEQYF.

Ten or more counts support this clonotype. This rearrangement joins TRBV6-2 or TRBV6-3 to TRBJ2-5; 8 bases line up with TRBD1. The CDR3 runs to 14 residues. In germline, CDR1 is MNHEY, CDR2 SVGEGT. The junction had 7 bases not matched to a gene; V was cut back by 6 bases and J by 4 bases. The CDR3 DNA reads as TGTGCCAGCAGGTCCCCAGGGGGCGGAGAGACCCAGTACTTC. As protein: CASRSPGGGETQYF.

In this sample, this clonotype turned up a few times. This rearrangement joins TRBV5-1 to TRBJ2-7; 10 positions agree with TRBD1. Germline assignment: CDR1 SGHRS and CDR2 YFSETQ. The CDR3 runs to 17 residues. Unmatched junction bases numbered 10, after V lost 1 base and J lost 3 bases. CDR3 region: CASSLFIRTGGVYEQYF. In nucleotides, the CDR3 is TGCGCCAGCAGCTTGTTTATCCGGACAGGGGGGGTCTACGAGCAGTACTTC.

There are a few counts of this clonotype. The chain employs TRBV10-3 and TRBJ2-3; 14 positions match TRBD2. Germline CDR1 and CDR2: ENHRY and SYGVKD. The CDR3 length is 16 residues. The trim removed 5 bases at V and 3 bases at J, leaving 4 bases unmatched. This CDR3 reads CAISPRLAGGTDTQYF. CDR3 DNA: TGTGCCATCAGTCCACGACTAGCGGGAGGGACAGATACGCAGTATTTT.

The chain links TRBV5-6 to TRBJ2-1; 11 bases are a match to TRBD2. Trimming took 4 bases from V and 15 from J; bases not matched to a gene: 15. The CDR3 sequence is 15 residues long. Germline CDR1 and CDR2: SGHDT and YYEEEE. CDR3 DNA: TGTGCCAGCAGCCGGGGGCTACTAGCGGGAGAGCCTATGTTCTTC. Translating gives CASSRGLLAGEPMFF.

This clonotype was observed a few times. The V and J genes are TRBV28 and TRBJ2-3, with D unclear. Trimming pared 5 bases from V and 0 bases from J, leaving 15 bases between. CDR1 and CDR2 from the germline V gene are MDHEN and SYDVKM. This CDR3 has 16 residues. The CDR3 sequence: CASSPRLRASTDTQYF. Here the CDR3 DNA reads TGTGCCAGCAGTCCCAGACTCCGAGCTAGCACAGATACGCAGTATTTT.

The CDR3 loop is CASSLLAGVSDTQYF. As DNA, the CDR3 is TGTGCCAGCAGCTTACTAGCGGGAGTTTCAGATACGCAGTATTTT. The rearrangement uses TRBV11-3 and TRBJ2-3; 10 nucleotides agree with TRBD2. Losses at the gene ends were 2 bases for V and 4 bases for J; bases not matched to a gene: 3. Per the germline V gene, CDR1 is SGHNT and CDR2 is YENEEA. This CDR3 is built from 15 residues. Together with reference TRBV11-3 and TRBJ2-3, the CDR3 gives the full variable domain: EAGVVQSPRYKIIEKKQPVAFWCNPISGHNTLYWYLQNLGQGPELLIRYENEEAVDDSQLPKDRFSAERLKGVDSTLKIQPAELGDSAVYLCASSLLAGVSDTQYFGPGTRLTVL.

This clonotype was found many times. The V and J genes are TRBV4-3 and TRBJ2-3; 14 bases map to TRBD2. The CDR3 contains 15 residues. The trim removed 3 bases at V and 4 bases at J, leaving 0 bases unmatched. Germline V gene lookup returns CDR1 LGHNA and CDR2 YSLEER. CDR3 protein: CASSQGLAGADTQYF. The CDR3 DNA is TGCGCCAGCAGCCAGGGACTAGCGGGAGCAGATACGCAGTATTTT.

CDR3 sequence: CASPPGHSNTGELFF. In DNA, the CDR3 is TGTGCCAGTCCCCCTGGACATTCGAACACCGGGGAGCTGTTTTTT. V gene TRBV6-1 combines with J gene TRBJ2-2; tentatively, D is TRBD1 (5 bases). Germline V gene sequence: CDR1 MNHNS, CDR2 SASEGT. V lost 9 bases and J 0 bases, leaving 14 bases between the germline ends. The CDR3 extends over 15 amino acids.

Many counts were recorded for this clonotype. This chain joins TRBV28 and TRBJ2-2; D is possibly TRBD2 (7 bases). Germline V gene lookup returns CDR1 MDHEN and CDR2 SYDVKM. The CDR3 runs to 15 residues. The ends were cut back, 1 base at V and 7 bases at J, with 13 bases in the middle. The CDR3, as DNA: TGTGCCAGCAGTTTATTAGGGGGGGCTGGCGGGGAGCTGTTTTTT. The encoded protein is CASSLLGGAGGELFF.

This clonotype was seen a few times. This chain uses TRBV5-5 with TRBJ2-7; the match to TRBD1 covers 7 bases. Germline loops: CDR1 SGHKS, CDR2 YYEKEE (reference sequence). V trimming: 4 bases; J trimming: 2 bases; junction bases outside the gene matches: 6. The CDR3 length is 14 residues. Here the CDR3 DNA reads TGTGCCAGCAGCAGACAGGGTGCCACCTACGAGCAGTACTTC. This gives the protein CASSRQGATYEQYF.

V is TRBV7-9 and J is TRBJ2-3; D might be TRBD2 (6 bases). The V end was cut by 1 base, the J end by 2 bases, with 13 bases between. The CDR3 contains 16 residues. Germline CDR1 SEHNR, CDR2 FQNEAQ (reference sequence). CDR3 loop: CASSLVSPSATDTQYF. CDR3 nucleotide sequence: TGTGCCAGCAGCTTAGTTTCGCCTAGCGCCACAGATACGCAGTATTTT.

J is TRBJ2-1 and V is TRBV27; D may be TRBD1 or TRBD2 (5 bases each). Trimming removed 5 bases from V and 0 bases from J, with 14 bases in between. The CDR3 sequence is 16 residues long. The germline CDR1 and CDR2 sequences are MNHEY and SMNVEV (reference sequence). The CDR3 bases are TGTGCCAGCAGTCCGACCGGGACGAGCTCCTACAATGAGCAGTTCTTC. It specifies CASSPTGTSSYNEQFF.

This chain links TRBV6-4 with TRBJ2-1; maybe TRBD1 (5 bases). The germline gives CDR1 MRHNA, CDR2 SNTAGT. The CDR3 loop spans 14 amino acids. The ends were cut back, 4 bases at V and 2 bases at J, with 9 bases in the middle. The CDR3 sequence is CASSAGQPYNEQFF. The CDR3 DNA sequence: TGTGCCAGCAGTGCAGGACAACCCTACAATGAGCAGTTCTTC.

This clonotype was seen a few times. V gene TRBV7-2 combines with J gene TRBJ1-5; D is uncertain. Germline V gene sequence: CDR1 SGHTA, CDR2 FQGNSA. The CDR3 loop spans 15 amino acids. V gave up 5 bases and J gave up 0 bases, with 11 bases separating them. CDR3 sequence reads: CASSRAIYSNQPQHF. The DNA for the CDR3 is TGTGCCAGCAGCAGGGCAATATATAGCAATCAGCCCCAGCATTTT.

This clonotype occurred a few times. The V and J genes are TRBV10-3 and TRBJ2-3; 7 bases match TRBD2. V lost 7 bases and J lost 3; bases outside the gene matches: 16. The CDR3 spans 17 residues. The V gene's germline CDR1 is ENHRY and CDR2 SYGVKD. Written as DNA, the CDR3 is TGTGCCATCACCCCCACCATAAGAGGCGGGAGTACAGATACGCAGTATTTT. As protein: CAITPTIRGGSTDTQYF.

The chain has TRBV7-2 and TRBJ2-3, with 8 bases fitting TRBD2. There are 17 residues in the CDR3. The germline V gene encodes CDR1 SGHTA and CDR2 FQGNSA. The junction had 9 bases not matched to a gene; V was cut back by 3 bases and J by 1 base. The CDR3 loop is CASSFVSSGWGTDTQYF. The CDR3 DNA follows: TGTGCCAGCAGCTTTGTCTCTAGCGGGTGGGGCACAGATACGCAGTATTTT.